A selection of T cell receptor beta chains follows, all from one sample in a study of blood T cell repertoires in COVID-19. Produced via immunoSEQ multiplex PCR; TCRdb's table is partial and in-frame only. The data contain some 200,000 clones, less than 95% of them singletons. What was sequenced was peripheral blood. The receptors derive from a man aged 30-40 years with COVID-19, enrolled during active disease. CDR3s include the opening cysteine and the closing phenylalanine or tryptophan. The D gene is left open where the match is weak. Size is stated for part of the rows, as once, few or many counts, or as a class when the clone is expanded.

V	J	D	size	DNA	CDR3
TRBV7-9	TRBJ1-2	TRBD1	.	TGTGCCAGCAGCTTATTATCAGGGGGCCATGGCTACACCTTC	CASSLLSGGHGYTF
TRBV27	TRBJ1-2	.	.	TGTGCCAGCAGCCGCCAGGACAAGTTGAACGGCTACACCTTC	CASSRQDKLNGYTF
TRBV5-4	TRBJ2-1	TRBD2	.	TGTGCCAGCAGCCCAAAGAGCGGGGGCTACAATGAGCAGTTCTTC	CASSPKSGGYNEQFF
TRBV19	TRBJ2-3	.	.	TGTGCCAGTAGTATCGCGGGACCACCCGGGCCGCAGTATTTT	CASSIAGPPGPQYF
TRBV30	TRBJ2-5	TRBD2	once	TGTGCCTGGAGTGTATTTGGACTAGCGGGGAGGACCCAGTACTTC	CAWSVFGLAGRTQYF
TRBV5-1	TRBJ1-6	.	.	TGCGCCAGCAGCCCAGATCCTACAGGTAAACGTGCCCCTACTTATAATTCACCCCTCCACTTT	CASSPDPTGKRAPTYNSPLHF
TRBV3-1/TRBV3-2	TRBJ2-5	.	.	TGTGCCAGCAGCCAAGATGCAGGCCAGTACTTC	CASSQDAGQYF
TRBV29-1	TRBJ2-1	.	.	TGCAGCGTTTGGGGGTCGGGGGGCGGCTCCTACAATGAGCAGTTCTTC	CSVWGSGGGSYNEQFF
TRBV3-1/TRBV3-2	TRBJ2-1	.	.	TGTGCCAGCAGTCATAACCGGGGTACCTACAATGAGCAGTTCTTC	CASSHNRGTYNEQFF
TRBV2	TRBJ1-5	.	.	TGTGCCAGCAGTGAATTTACAGGGTCGGGTCAGCCCCAGCATTTT	CASSEFTGSGQPQHF
TRBV5-4	TRBJ2-5	TRBD1	.	TGTGCCAGCAGCTCCGGACAGGGAAAGGGCCAAGAGACCCAGTACTTC	CASSSGQGKGQETQYF
TRBV30	TRBJ1-2	TRBD1	.	TGTGCCTGGATCGCCGGGAGGGGGCTGGGGGGCTACACCTTC	CAWIAGRGLGGYTF
TRBV5-1	TRBJ2-3	.	once	TGCGCCAGCACCGTGGAGGATACGCAGTATTTT	CASTVEDTQYF
TRBV9	TRBJ1-1	TRBD1	.	TGTGCCAGCAGCGGCGGGACAGGGGCCGTGAACACTGAAGCTTTCTTT	CASSGGTGAVNTEAFF
TRBV30	TRBJ2-5	.	.	TGTGCCTGGAACTCGAGTCCAGAGACCCAGTACTTC	CAWNSSPETQYF
TRBV11-2	TRBJ1-2	.	.	TGTGCCAGCAGCTCGGTTGAGGGTTCCTATGGCTACACCTTC	CASSSVEGSYGYTF
TRBV15	TRBJ2-4	TRBD2	.	TGTGCCACCAGCAGAGCTCCCTCAGGACTAGGGAGAGACATTCAGTACTTC	CATSRAPSGLGRDIQYF
TRBV27	TRBJ2-5	TRBD1	.	TGTGCCAGCAGTAATTCCCCCCGGACAGGGGGCTACCAAGAGACCCAGTACTTC	CASSNSPRTGGYQETQYF
TRBV18	TRBJ1-2	.	once	TGTGCCAGCTCACCAGGGGGGGCAAGGTATGGCTACACCTTC	CASSPGGARYGYTF
TRBV5-1	TRBJ1-2	.	.	TGCGCCAGCAGCTTGGGTGGCGGATCGCCCTATGGCTACACCTTC	CASSLGGGSPYGYTF
TRBV21-1	TRBJ2-6	.	.	TGTGCCAGCACCATAAGGACTAGCGGGGGGCCTAAGAGCTCTGGGGCCAACGTCCTGACTTTC	CASTIRTSGGPKSSGANVLTF
TRBV9	TRBJ1-1	.	.	TGTGCCAGCAGCGTAGATTGGGGGGGCACTGAAGCTTTCTTT	CASSVDWGGTEAFF
TRBV5-6	TRBJ1-2	.	.	TGTGCCAGCAGCTTGCAGGGAACCTACACCTTC	CASSLQGTYTF
TRBV10-3	TRBJ1-2	TRBD1	.	TGTGCCATCAGTGAGGAGACAGGGGGCCCGGGGAGGTGGCACACCTTC	CAISEETGGPGRWHTF
TRBV5-1	TRBJ1-4	TRBD1	.	TGCGCCAGCAGCTCACAGGGGGGAGCTAATGAAAAACTGTTTTTT	CASSSQGGANEKLFF
TRBV6-5	TRBJ1-1	.	.	TGTGCCAGCAGTTATAGGCAGGGCGCGTTTGAAGCTTTCTTT	CASSYRQGAFEAFF
TRBV14	TRBJ2-2	.	once	TGTGCCAGCAGCCGGGACATCAACACCGGGGAGCTGTTTTTT	CASSRDINTGELFF
TRBV30	TRBJ2-3	.	.	TGTTCTGGCCGATTCTGGGCGGCAGGGATGGACACAGATACGCAGTATTTT	CSGRFWAAGMDTDTQYF
TRBV6-6	TRBJ2-1	TRBD2	.	TGTGCCAGCAGCCCCAGCGGGAACTACAATGAGCAGTTCTTC	CASSPSGNYNEQFF
TRBV12-3/TRBV12-4	TRBJ1-1	TRBD1	once	TGTGCCACCGGGACAGATGAAGCTTTCTTT	CATGTDEAFF
TRBV10-2	TRBJ2-3	.	.	TGCGCCAGCAGTGACCGGCGGGTGGAAGATACGCAGTATTTT	CASSDRRVEDTQYF
TRBV3-1/TRBV3-2	TRBJ2-5	TRBD2	.	TGTGCCAGCAGCCATCTGGCGGGGGGGCCGTATGAGACCCAGTACTTC	CASSHLAGGPYETQYF
TRBV6-5	TRBJ1-4	.	.	TGTGCCAGCAGTTACCTAAACAAGAGGAGAGAAAAACTGTTTTTT	CASSYLNKRREKLFF
TRBV7-9	TRBJ1-1	TRBD1	once	TGTGCCAGCAGCTTAAGACCGGGACAGGGGAACACTGAAGCTTTCTTT	CASSLRPGQGNTEAFF
TRBV28	TRBJ1-2	.	.	TGTGCCAGCACCCTAGGAGGGGATAACTATGGCTACACCTTC	CASTLGGDNYGYTF
TRBV2	TRBJ2-7	TRBD1	.	TGTGCCAGCAGGGCGATACAGGGGACCTACGAGCAGTACTTC	CASRAIQGTYEQYF
TRBV10-3	TRBJ1-1	.	.	TGTGCCATCACCTCGAGTTTGGTGAACACTGAAGCTTTCTTT	CAITSSLVNTEAFF
TRBV11-2	TRBJ1-1	TRBD1	.	TGTGCCAGCAGCCCCCAGACAGGGGAACTAAAGACTGAAGCTTTCTTT	CASSPQTGELKTEAFF
TRBV11-2	TRBJ2-1	.	.	TGTGCCAGCAGCCCGGTGACCTACAATGAGCAGTTCTTC	CASSPVTYNEQFF
TRBV9	TRBJ2-7	TRBD1	.	TGTGCCAGCAGCGTAGCCGACAGGGCCTCCTACGAGCAGTACTTC	CASSVADRASYEQYF
TRBV7-2	TRBJ2-5	.	.	TGTGCCAGCGGACGTCCGGGGACTCGAGAGACCCAGTACTTC	CASGRPGTRETQYF
TRBV10-3	TRBJ1-3	.	.	TGTGCCATCGGGAGCTCTGGAAACACCATATATTTT	CAIGSSGNTIYF
TRBV6-5	TRBJ1-3	.	.	TGTGCCAGCAGTTACCTCCAGGGTGGAAACACCATATATTTT	CASSYLQGGNTIYF
TRBV7-9	TRBJ2-5	TRBD1	.	TGTGCCAGCAGCTCCAGGGGGTTGGAGACCCAGTACTTC	CASSSRGLETQYF
TRBV3-1/TRBV3-2	TRBJ1-5	.	.	TGTGCCAGCAGCCGCGGGACTTCTAGCAATCAGCCCCAGCATTTT	CASSRGTSSNQPQHF
TRBV10-1	TRBJ2-5	TRBD2	.	TGCGCCAGCAGCGAGGGACTAGCGGGGCGAGGGGAGACCCAGTACTTC	CASSEGLAGRGETQYF
TRBV7-9	TRBJ2-5	.	once	TGTGCCAGCAGCGACTCAACAGGGTACCAAGAGACCCAGTACTTC	CASSDSTGYQETQYF
TRBV6-6	TRBJ1-2	.	.	TGTGCCAGCAGTTACGGTGGGGAGGGGAGGCATGGCTACACCTTC	CASSYGGEGRHGYTF
TRBV19	TRBJ1-1	.	once	TGTGCCAGTAGTATAGGGCCAATGGCCACTGAAGCTTTCTTT	CASSIGPMATEAFF
TRBV30	TRBJ1-2	.	few	TGTGCCTGGAGTGCAGGGAGGAACTATGGCTACACCTTC	CAWSAGRNYGYTF
TRBV3-1/TRBV3-2	TRBJ1-1	.	.	TGTGCCAGCGCCCCTCTGTCGGGGGTGATGAACACTGAAGCTTTCTTT	CASAPLSGVMNTEAFF
TRBV28	TRBJ2-4	.	.	TGTGCCAGCAGTTTATTTGGCGGGGTAGCCAAAAACATTCAGTACTTC	CASSLFGGVAKNIQYF